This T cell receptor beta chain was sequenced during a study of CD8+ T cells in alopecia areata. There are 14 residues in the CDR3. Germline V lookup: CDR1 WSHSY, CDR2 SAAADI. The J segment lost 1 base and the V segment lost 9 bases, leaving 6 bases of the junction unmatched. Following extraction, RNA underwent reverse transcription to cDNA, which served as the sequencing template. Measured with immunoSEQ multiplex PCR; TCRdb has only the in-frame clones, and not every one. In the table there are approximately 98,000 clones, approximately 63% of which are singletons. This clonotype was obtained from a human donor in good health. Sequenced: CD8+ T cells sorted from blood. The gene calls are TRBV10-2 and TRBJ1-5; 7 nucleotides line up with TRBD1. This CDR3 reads CASNSQGSNQPQHF. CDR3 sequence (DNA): TGCGCCAGTAACTCACAGGGGAGCAATCAGCCCCAGCATTTT.